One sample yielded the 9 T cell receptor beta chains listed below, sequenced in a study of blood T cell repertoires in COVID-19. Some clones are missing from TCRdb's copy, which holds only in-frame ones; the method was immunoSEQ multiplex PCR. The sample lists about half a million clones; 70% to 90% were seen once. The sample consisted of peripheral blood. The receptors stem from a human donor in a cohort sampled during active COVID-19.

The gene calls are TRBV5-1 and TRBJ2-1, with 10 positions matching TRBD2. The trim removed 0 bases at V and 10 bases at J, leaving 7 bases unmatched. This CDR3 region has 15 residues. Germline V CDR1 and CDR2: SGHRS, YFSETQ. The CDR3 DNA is TGCGCCAGCAGCTTGGCGCTAGCGGGAGCAATGGAGCAGTTCTTC. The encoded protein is CASSLALAGAMEQFF.

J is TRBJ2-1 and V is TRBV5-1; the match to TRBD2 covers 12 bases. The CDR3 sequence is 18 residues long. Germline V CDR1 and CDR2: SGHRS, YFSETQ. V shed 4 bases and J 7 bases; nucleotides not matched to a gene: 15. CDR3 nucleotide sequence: TGCGCCAGCAGCCCTCCGGGACTAGCGGGTGTGAATGGTAATGAGCAGTTCTTC. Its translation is CASSPPGLAGVNGNEQFF.

The CDR3 DNA sequence: TGTGCCAGCAGTTCGGGACTGATCTACGAGCAGTACTTC. It encodes CASSSGLIYEQYF. This chain joins TRBV6-5 and TRBJ2-7, with D possibly matching TRBD2 (6 bases). From germline, CDR1 is MNHEY and CDR2 SVGAGI. The CDR3 sequence is 13 residues long. V gave up 4 bases and J gave up 3 bases, with 10 bases separating them.

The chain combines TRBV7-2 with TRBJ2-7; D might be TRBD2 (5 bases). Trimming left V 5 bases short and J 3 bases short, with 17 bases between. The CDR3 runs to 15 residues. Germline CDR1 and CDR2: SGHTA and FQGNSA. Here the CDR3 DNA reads TGTGCCAGCAGCCCCGGGAAGGGCCTGTTCTACGAGCAGTACTTC. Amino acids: CASSPGKGLFYEQYF.

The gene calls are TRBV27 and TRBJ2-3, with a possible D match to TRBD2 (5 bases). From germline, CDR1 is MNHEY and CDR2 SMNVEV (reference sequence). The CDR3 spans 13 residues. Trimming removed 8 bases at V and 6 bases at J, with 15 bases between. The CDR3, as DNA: TGTGCCAGCCAGGAGGCGGGTGACGATACGCAGTATTTT. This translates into CASQEAGDDTQYF.

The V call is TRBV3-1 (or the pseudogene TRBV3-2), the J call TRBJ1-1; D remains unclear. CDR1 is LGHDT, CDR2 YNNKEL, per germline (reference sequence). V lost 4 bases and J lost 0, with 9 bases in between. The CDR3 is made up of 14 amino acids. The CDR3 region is CASSPSVLNTEAFF. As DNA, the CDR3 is TGTGCCAGCAGCCCCAGTGTCCTGAACACTGAAGCTTTCTTT.

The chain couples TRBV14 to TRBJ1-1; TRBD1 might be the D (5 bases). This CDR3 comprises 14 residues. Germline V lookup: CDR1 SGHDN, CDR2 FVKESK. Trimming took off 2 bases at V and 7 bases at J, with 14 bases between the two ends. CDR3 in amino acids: CASSQQGFSIEAFF. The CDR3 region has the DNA TGTGCCAGCAGCCAACAGGGATTTAGTATTGAAGCTTTCTTT.

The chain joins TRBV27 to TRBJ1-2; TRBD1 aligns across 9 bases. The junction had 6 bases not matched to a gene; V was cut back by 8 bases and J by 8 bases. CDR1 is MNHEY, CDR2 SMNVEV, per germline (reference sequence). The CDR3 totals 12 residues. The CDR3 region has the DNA TGTGCCAGCGGGACAGGGTCCGGGGGCTACACCTTC. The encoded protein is CASGTGSGGYTF.

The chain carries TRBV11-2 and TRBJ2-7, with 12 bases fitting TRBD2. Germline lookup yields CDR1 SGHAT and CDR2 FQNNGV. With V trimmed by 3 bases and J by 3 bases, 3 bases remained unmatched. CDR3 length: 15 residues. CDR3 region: CASSLGLAGFYEQYF. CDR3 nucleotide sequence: TGTGCCAGCAGCTTGGGACTAGCGGGCTTCTACGAGCAGTACTTC.